What follows are 19 T cell receptor beta chains derived from one specimen sequenced in a study of shared clonotypes between healthy human individuals. Libraries were prepared by immunoSEQ multiplex PCR; TCRdb keeps only in-frame clonotypes and omits some of them. The profile shows about 380,000 clones, about 96% of them singletons. The sample taken for sequencing was memory CD8+ T cells sorted from blood. Subset reported: CD45RO+ cells pooled with CCR7-negative TemRA cells. The receptors shown here come from a man between 25 and 39 years old in good health.

The V call is TRBV6-1, the J call TRBJ2-3, with TRBD2 as a possible D gene (6 bases). The CDR3 spans 12 residues. From germline, CDR1 is MNHNS and CDR2 SASEGT. V was trimmed by 3 bases and J by 5 bases, leaving 6 bases between them. The CDR3 region has the DNA TGTGCCAGCAGTGAGCGGGGAGATACGCAGTATTTT. Its translation is CASSERGDTQYF.

This chain uses TRBV4-2 with TRBJ2-3; 10 bases map to TRBD2. V lost 0 bases and J lost 2; bases outside the gene matches: 11. The CDR3 contains 19 residues. Per the germline V gene, CDR1 is LGHNA and CDR2 is YNFKEQ. The CDR3 nucleotides read TGTGCCAGCAGCCAAGAAGCTCTAGCGGGAGAGGGACACACAGATACGCAGTATTTT. This gives the protein CASSQEALAGEGHTDTQYF.

The rearrangement uses TRBV20-1 and TRBJ2-4; 9 bases match TRBD2. The germline V gene encodes CDR1 DFQATT and CDR2 SNEGSKA (reference sequence). V dropped 0 bases and J dropped 15; count of bases not matched to a gene: 3. The length of the CDR3 is 11 residues. CDR3: CSARDGGRGYF. CDR3 bases: TGCAGTGCTAGAGACGGCGGGAGGGGGTACTTC.

This rearrangement joins TRBV7-6 to TRBJ2-7, with 10 bases fitting TRBD1. The CDR3 is made up of 15 amino acids. The trim removed 1 base at V and 5 bases at J, leaving 5 bases unmatched. Germline V lookup: CDR1 SGHVS, CDR2 FNYEAQ. The CDR3 here is CASSLVTGGINEQYF. CDR3 nucleotides: TGTGCCAGCAGCTTAGTGACAGGGGGCATCAACGAGCAGTACTTC.

This clone was observed a single time. The sample holds other DNA sequences that translate to the same CDR3. The V gene is TRBV10-2, the J gene TRBJ2-7, with D unclear. V dropped 3 bases and J dropped 2 bases, with 8 bases sitting between them. CDR1 and CDR2 (germline): WSHSY, SAAADI. The CDR3 length is 13 residues. The CDR3 here is CASSENSAYEQYF. The CDR3 nucleotides are TGCGCCAGCAGTGAAAACTCAGCCTACGAGCAGTACTTC.

The rearrangement uses TRBV9 and TRBJ2-1, with 7 bases that match TRBD2. CDR3 length equals 15 residues. The V and J ends lost 0 bases and 6 bases, in that order; junction bases with no gene match: 6. Per the germline V gene, CDR1 is SGDLS and CDR2 is YYNGEE. This CDR3 is CASSVGVAGSNEQFF. In DNA, the CDR3 is TGTGCCAGCAGCGTAGGGGTAGCGGGTAGCAATGAGCAGTTCTTC. Looking up the rest from reference TRBV9 and TRBJ2-1 gives the full variable domain: DSGVTQTPKHLITATGQRVTLRCSPRSGDLSVYWYQQSLDQGLQFLIQYYNGEERAKGNILERFSAQQFPDLHSELNLSSLELGDSALYFCASSVGVAGSNEQFFGPGTRLTVL.

J is TRBJ2-2 and V is TRBV6-5; possible D gene TRBD2, 5 bases. Germline V gene data show CDR1 as MNHEY and CDR2 as SVGAGI. V was pared by 6 bases and J by 6 bases, with 14 bases between. The CDR3 spans 14 residues. The CDR3 loop is CASRRVFSAGELFF. In DNA form, the CDR3 reads TGTGCCAGCAGGCGGGTTTTCTCCGCCGGGGAGCTGTTTTTT.

This chain uses TRBV7-3 with TRBJ2-3; 9 bases are shared with TRBD2. This CDR3 region has 14 residues. Germline-derived CDR1 and CDR2 are SGHTA and FQGTGA. Trimming removed 4 bases from V and 1 base from J; junction bases left unmatched: 0. CDR3 region: CASSWTSGTDTQYF. Written as DNA, the CDR3 is TGTGCCAGCAGCTGGACTAGCGGCACAGATACGCAGTATTTT.

This chain connects TRBV7-8 to TRBJ2-4; 9 positions match TRBD2. The V segment lost 5 bases and the J segment 2 bases; nucleotides outside the gene matches: 7. The CDR3 loop spans 16 amino acids. The germline V gene has CDR1 SGHVS and CDR2 FQNEAQ. In DNA, the CDR3 is TGTGCCAGCAGCCGTAGCGGGAGCGTGTCCAAAAACATTCAGTACTTC. Encoded protein: CASSRSGSVSKNIQYF.

The chain couples TRBV30 to TRBJ1-3, with TRBD1 identical over 11 bases. The trim removed 2 bases at V and 6 bases at J, leaving 3 bases unmatched. CDR1 and CDR2 (germline): GTSNPN, SVGIG (reference sequence). This CDR3 spans 14 amino acids. The CDR3 DNA sequence: TGTGCCTGGAGTTGGACAGGGGGCACAAACACCATATATTTT. This encodes CAWSWTGGTNTIYF.

This clone was detected only once. The rearrangement uses TRBV6-1 and TRBJ2-7, with 7 bases that match TRBD2. CDR1 and CDR2 (germline): MNHNS, SASEGT. This CDR3 is 16 amino acids long. After removal of 2 bases from V and 9 bases from J, the junction contained 16 bases not matched to a gene. The CDR3 sequence is CASSESRWSGVGGQYF. The CDR3 DNA follows: TGTGCCAGCAGTGAAAGTAGGTGGAGCGGGGTGGGTGGGCAGTACTTC.

This clone was seen once. The chain carries TRBV9 and TRBJ2-7, with 8 bases lining up with TRBD1. The CDR3 covers 15 residues. V lost 0 bases, J lost 5 bases, and 7 bases stayed unmatched. Germline-derived CDR1 and CDR2 are SGDLS and YYNGEE. The DNA for the CDR3 is TGTGCCAGCAGCGTAGGGACAGGGAAAGGGAACGAGCAGTACTTC. Protein: CASSVGTGKGNEQYF.

V usage is TRBV6-1 and J usage is TRBJ2-5; D might be TRBD2 (5 bases). The germline CDR1 and CDR2 sequences are MNHNS and SASEGT. V lost 2 bases to trimming and J lost 7 bases, with 17 bases between them. This CDR3 spans 15 amino acids. As DNA, the CDR3 is TGTGCCAGCAGTGAAATCTCCCGCCCTGAGGGGACCCAGTACTTC. This translates into CASSEISRPEGTQYF.

The chain recombines TRBV20-1 with TRBJ2-7, with unresolved D. The CDR3 consists of 10 residues. V was clipped by 5 bases and J by 6 bases, with 8 bases between them. Germline lookup yields CDR1 DFQATT and CDR2 SNEGSKA (reference sequence). For the CDR3, the DNA is TGCAGTGCTCTAGGGCCCGAGCAGTACTTC. Translating it yields CSALGPEQYF.

V and J are TRBV28 and TRBJ1-2, with a weak D call TRBD1 (5 bases). Germline V gene lookup returns CDR1 MDHEN and CDR2 SYDVKM. V lost 5 bases to trimming and J lost 2 bases, with 9 bases between them. The CDR3 is 13 residues long. CDR3 loop: CASSQAGNYGYTF. Written as DNA, the CDR3 is TGTGCCAGCAGTCAGGCAGGGAACTATGGCTACACCTTC.

The gene calls are TRBV30 and TRBJ2-1, with a weak D call TRBD2 (5 bases). From germline, CDR1 is GTSNPN and CDR2 SVGIG (reference sequence). Trimming removed 4 bases from V and 6 bases from J, with 13 bases in between. The CDR3 is 13 residues long. CDR3 sequence: CAWMRRSGNEQFF. The DNA of the CDR3 is TGTGCCTGGATGCGCCGAAGCGGCAATGAGCAGTTCTTC.

V gene TRBV25-1 combines with J gene TRBJ2-5; D ambiguous. Trimming cost V 1 base and J 6 bases, with 12 bases left between them. There are 14 residues in the CDR3. Germline loops: CDR1 MGHDK, CDR2 SYGVNS. CDR3: CASSEWPLGQTQYF. The CDR3 nucleotides read TGTGCCAGCAGTGAATGGCCCTTGGGTCAGACCCAGTACTTC.

J is TRBJ1-1 and V is TRBV7-9, with TRBD1 matching over 8 bases. Trimming cost V 1 base and J 3 bases; bases outside gene matches: 10. The CDR3 spans 17 residues. Germline V lookup: CDR1 SEHNR, CDR2 FQNEAQ (reference sequence). The CDR3 nucleotides read TGTGCCAGCAGCTTAGGCGTAACAGGGGGAAGGGACACTGAAGCTTTCTTT. It is translated as CASSLGVTGGRDTEAFF.

This rearrangement joins TRBV6-5 to TRBJ1-2; weak D call: TRBD1 (5 bases). The CDR3 has 14 amino acids. The V end lost 2 bases, the J end lost 4 bases, and 11 bases lay between the germline ends. From germline, CDR1 is MNHEY and CDR2 SVGAGI. The CDR3 DNA reads TGTGCCAGCAGTTACCGCGACAGCCTCTATGGCTACACCTTC. This codes for CASSYRDSLYGYTF.